Listed below are T cell receptor beta chains from one sample, sequenced in a study of blood T cell repertoires in COVID-19. Sequencing used immunoSEQ multiplex PCR; TCRdb keeps in-frame clones, though not all of them. This sample has about 260,000 clones; about 91% occur once, and the top ten carry over 1%. Specimen: PBMCs or T cells enriched from blood (not recorded which). The receptors derive from a woman in her 40s with acute COVID-19. Both conserved end residues are part of each CDR3. The order of the fields is D gene, J gene, V gene, clone size, CDR3 DNA, CDR3 protein. The D gene is left open where the match is weak. Only part of the rows carry a size: once, few, many, or a class if the clone is expanded.

>TRBD1|TRBJ2-1|TRBV11-2|.
TGTGCCAGCAGCGTTCAGGGGGCCCCCTACAATGAGCAGTTCTTC
CASSVQGAPYNEQFF
>.|TRBJ2-2|TRBV4-3|.
TGCGCCAGCAGCCAAGATCAACATAGGGGCGTTTTCGGGGAGCTGTTTTTT
CASSQDQHRGVFGELFF
>.|TRBJ2-3|TRBV12-5|.
TGTGCTAGTGGTTTCATTGGCACAGATACGCAGTATTTT
CASGFIGTDTQYF
>.|TRBJ1-3|TRBV30|.
TGTGCCGGGCATGACAATCTAGGAAACACCATATATTTT
CAGHDNLGNTIYF
>TRBD1|TRBJ1-4|TRBV7-9|once
TGTGCCAGCAGCTTTACAGGGGTAGCTGAAAAACTGTTTTTT
CASSFTGVAEKLFF
>TRBD1|TRBJ2-1|TRBV11-3|.
TGTGCCAGCAGTACAGGGGGCGATGAGCAGTTCTTC
CASSTGGDEQFF
>.|TRBJ1-6|TRBV5-1|.
TGCGCCAGCAGCTTTCGGGGGAGTGATTCACCCCTCCACTTT
CASSFRGSDSPLHF
>TRBD2|TRBJ2-5|TRBV30|.
TGTGCCTGGGCTAGCGGGAGTCGGGAGACCCAGTACTTC
CAWASGSRETQYF
>.|TRBJ1-2|TRBV28|.
TGTGCCAGCAGTTTATTCACAAATGGCTACACCTTC
CASSLFTNGYTF
>.|TRBJ2-5|TRBV10-3|.
TGTGCCATCAGTGTAGACATCGGAGGAGAGACCCAGTACTTC
CAISVDIGGETQYF